Listed below are T cell receptor beta chains from one sample, sequenced in a study of PD-L1 blockade in urothelial cancer. TCRdb keeps only in-frame clones here, not all; method: immunoSEQ multiplex PCR. The table lists around 120,000 clones, 70% to 85% of them singletons. The material was PBMCs, obtained around atezolizumab (anti-PD-L1) treatment. The receptors come from a man aged 50 to 59 with urothelial cancer. Both conserved end residues are part of each CDR3. Fields, in order: J gene, V gene, CDR3 protein.

TRBJ2-7,TRBV28,CASSLPGQASYEQYF
TRBJ2-5,TRBV28,CASTYGSSGRVPETQYF
TRBJ1-5,TRBV28,CASSLSGKLFQPQHF
TRBJ2-7,TRBV11-3,CASSLNRDYEQYF
TRBJ1-5,TRBV2,CASSEQGVHQPQHF
TRBJ1-2,TRBV6-1,CASKTGSPGGYTF
TRBJ2-7,TRBV10-3,CAISESGGTGVNSYEQYF
TRBJ2-1,TRBV28,CASRPAGASYNEQFF
TRBJ2-2,TRBV7-2,CASSRTAAGATGELFF
TRBJ1-3,TRBV5-8,CASSTFPSSGNTIYF
TRBJ2-3,TRBV6-1,CASRLAGDADTQYF
TRBJ2-7,TRBV28,CASSFRVGDYEQYF
TRBJ2-1,TRBV4-1,CASSQDRRGVGYNEQFF